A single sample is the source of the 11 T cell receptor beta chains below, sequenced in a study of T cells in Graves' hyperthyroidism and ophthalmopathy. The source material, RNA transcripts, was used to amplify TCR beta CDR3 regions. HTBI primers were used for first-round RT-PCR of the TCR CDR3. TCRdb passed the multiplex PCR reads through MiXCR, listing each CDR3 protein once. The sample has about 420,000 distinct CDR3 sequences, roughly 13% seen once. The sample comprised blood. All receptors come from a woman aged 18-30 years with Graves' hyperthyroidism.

CDR3 sequence reads: CASSATGESSYEQYF. CDR3 in DNA: TGTGCCAGCAGCGCAACAGGGGAGAGCTCCTACGAGCAGTACTTC. This chain connects TRBV6-4 to TRBJ2-7; 7 positions agree with TRBD1. The V and J ends lost 6 bases and 0 bases, in that order; junction bases with no gene match: 8. Germline loops: CDR1 MRHNA, CDR2 SNTAGT. The CDR3 runs 15 residues.

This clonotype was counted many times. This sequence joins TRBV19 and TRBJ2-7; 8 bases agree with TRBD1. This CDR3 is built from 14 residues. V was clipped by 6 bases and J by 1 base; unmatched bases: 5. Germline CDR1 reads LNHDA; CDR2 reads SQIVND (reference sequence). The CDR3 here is CASSRDRLSYEQYF. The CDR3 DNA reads TGTGCCAGTAGCCGGGACAGGCTATCCTACGAGCAGTACTTC. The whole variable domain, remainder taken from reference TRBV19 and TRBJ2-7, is DGGITQSPKYLFRKEGQNVTLSCEQNLNHDAMYWYRQDPGQGLRLIYYSQIVNDFQKGDIAEGYSVSREKKESFPLTVTSAQKNPTAFYLCASSRDRLSYEQYFGPGTRLTVT.

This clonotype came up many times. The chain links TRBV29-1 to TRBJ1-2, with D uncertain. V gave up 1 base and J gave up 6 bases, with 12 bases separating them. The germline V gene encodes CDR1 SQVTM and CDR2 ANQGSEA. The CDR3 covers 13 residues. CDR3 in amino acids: CSVEGTRRHGYTF. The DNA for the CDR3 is TGCAGCGTTGAAGGCACCCGACGCCATGGCTACACCTTC.

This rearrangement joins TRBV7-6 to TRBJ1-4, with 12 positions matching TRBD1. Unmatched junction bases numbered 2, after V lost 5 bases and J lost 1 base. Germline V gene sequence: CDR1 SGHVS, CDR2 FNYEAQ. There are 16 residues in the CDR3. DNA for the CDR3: TGTGCCAGCAGCCGGGACAGGGGGCTAACTAATGAAAAACTGTTTTTT. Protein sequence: CASSRDRGLTNEKLFF.

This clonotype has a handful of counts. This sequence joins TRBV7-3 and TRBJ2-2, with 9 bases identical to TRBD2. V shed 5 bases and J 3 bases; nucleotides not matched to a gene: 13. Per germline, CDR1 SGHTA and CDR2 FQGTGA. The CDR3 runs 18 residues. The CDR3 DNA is TGTGCCAGCAGCACCAAATCGGGACTAGCAGGCGACACCGGGGAGCTGTTTTTT. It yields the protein CASSTKSGLAGDTGELFF.

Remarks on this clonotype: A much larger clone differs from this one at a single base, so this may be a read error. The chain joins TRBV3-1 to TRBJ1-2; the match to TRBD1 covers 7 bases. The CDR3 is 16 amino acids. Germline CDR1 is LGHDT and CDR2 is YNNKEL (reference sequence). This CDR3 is CASGQVGGGGGYGYTF. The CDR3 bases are TGTGCCAGCGGCCAAGTCGGTGGAGGGGGCGGCTATGGCTACACCTTC. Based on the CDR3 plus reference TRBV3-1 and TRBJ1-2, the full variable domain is DTAVSQTPKYLVTQMGNDKSIKCEQNLGHDTMYWYKQDSKKFLKIMFSYNNKELIINETVPNRFSPKSPDKAHLNLHINSLELGDSAVYFCASGQVGGGGGYGYTFGSGTRLTVV.

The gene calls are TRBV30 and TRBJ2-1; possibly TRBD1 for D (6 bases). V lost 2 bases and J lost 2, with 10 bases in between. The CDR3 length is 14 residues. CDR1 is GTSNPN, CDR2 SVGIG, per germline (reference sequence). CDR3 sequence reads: CAWSTGPPYNEQFF. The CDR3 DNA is TGTGCCTGGAGTACAGGGCCCCCCTACAATGAGCAGTTCTTC.

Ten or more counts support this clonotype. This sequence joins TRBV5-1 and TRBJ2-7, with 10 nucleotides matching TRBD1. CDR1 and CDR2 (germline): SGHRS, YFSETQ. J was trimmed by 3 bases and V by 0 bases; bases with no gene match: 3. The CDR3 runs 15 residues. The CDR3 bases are TGCGCCAGCAGCTTGGCGACAGGGGGCTTCTACGAGCAGTACTTC. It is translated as CASSLATGGFYEQYF.

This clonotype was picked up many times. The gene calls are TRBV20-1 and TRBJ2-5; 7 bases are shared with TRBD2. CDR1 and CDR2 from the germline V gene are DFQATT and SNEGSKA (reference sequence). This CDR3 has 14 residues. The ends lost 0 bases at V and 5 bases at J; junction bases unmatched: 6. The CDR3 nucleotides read TGCAGTGCTAGAGATACGGGGGGATGGGAGACCCAGTACTTC. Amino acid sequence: CSARDTGGWETQYF.

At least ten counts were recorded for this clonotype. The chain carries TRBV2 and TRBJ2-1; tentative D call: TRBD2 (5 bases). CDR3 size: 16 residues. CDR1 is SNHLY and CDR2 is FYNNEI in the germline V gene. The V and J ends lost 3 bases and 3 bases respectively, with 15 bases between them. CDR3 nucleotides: TGTGCCAGCAGTGATGGTAAGCGGACTTTCTACAATGAGCAGTTCTTC. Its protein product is CASSDGKRTFYNEQFF.

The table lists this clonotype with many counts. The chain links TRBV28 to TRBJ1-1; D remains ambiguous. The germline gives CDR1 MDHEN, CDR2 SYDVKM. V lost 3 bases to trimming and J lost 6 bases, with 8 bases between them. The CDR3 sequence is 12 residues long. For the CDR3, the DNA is TGTGCCAGCAGTTTCGTTGAGGCTGAAGCTTTCTTT. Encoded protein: CASSFVEAEAFF.